These 20 T cell receptor beta chains were all obtained from the same sample, sequenced in a study of blood T cell repertoires in COVID-19. The table came from immunoSEQ multiplex PCR; TCRdb's copy has only in-frame clones and leaves some out. The sample holds about 250,000 clones; around nine tenths are singletons and the top ten take roughly 0.79%. Specimen: peripheral blood. All receptors come from a man aged 25-45 years with COVID-19, enrolled during active disease.

This chain uses TRBV12-3 or TRBV12-4 with TRBJ1-2, with 7 bases identical to TRBD1. This CDR3 is 12 amino acids long. The V and J ends lost 5 bases and 4 bases, in that order; junction bases with no gene match: 1. The CDR3 coding sequence is TGTGCCAGCAGTAGACAGGGCTATGGCTACACCTTC. Translated, it gives CASSRQGYGYTF.

The chain employs TRBV27 and TRBJ1-3; D unclear. V dropped 3 bases and J dropped 0 bases, with 9 bases sitting between them. The CDR3 contains 15 residues. CDR1 MNHEY and CDR2 SMNVEV come from the germline V gene (reference sequence). CDR3 nucleotide sequence: TGTGCCAGCAGTTTGCGGTCAACCTCTGGAAACACCATATATTTT. Translation gives CASSLRSTSGNTIYF.

The gene calls are TRBV7-3 and TRBJ2-5, with D possibly matching TRBD2 (5 bases). CDR3 length: 13 amino acids. CDR1 is SGHTA and CDR2 is FQGTGA in the germline V gene. V lost 5 bases and J 4 bases, leaving 11 bases between the germline ends. CDR3 loop: CASSLGLLETQYF. In DNA form, the CDR3 reads TGTGCCAGCAGCCTTGGACTGTTAGAGACCCAGTACTTC.

CDR3 sequence reads: CASSPQEAQNTEAFF. CDR3 nucleotides: TGCGCCAGCAGCCCCCAAGAGGCACAGAACACTGAAGCTTTCTTT. The rearrangement joins TRBV5-1 to TRBJ1-1; D is ambiguous. Germline CDR1 and CDR2: SGHRS and YFSETQ. CDR3 length equals 15 residues. V was shortened by 4 bases and J by 1 base, with 14 bases between the two germline ends.

The rearrangement links TRBV2 to TRBJ1-4; D gene unclear. Trimming removed 4 bases from V and 5 bases from J, with 17 bases in between. Per the germline V gene, CDR1 is SNHLY and CDR2 is FYNNEI. The length of the CDR3 is 16 residues. CDR3 coding DNA: TGTGCCAGCAGTGGGGCCCGGGGTTTCGGGAATGAAAAACTGTTTTTT. Amino acid sequence: CASSGARGFGNEKLFF.

The chain links TRBV10-3 to TRBJ2-5; 12 bases align to TRBD2. Germline V gene data show CDR1 as ENHRY and CDR2 as SYGVKD. The CDR3 is 15 amino acids. The ends lost 6 bases at V and 0 bases at J; junction bases unmatched: 2. DNA of the CDR3: TGTGCCATCAGCTGGACTAGCGGGGACCAAGAGACCCAGTACTTC. Its protein product is CAISWTSGDQETQYF.

This clone was seen just once. The chain carries TRBV19 and TRBJ2-2, with TRBD1 matching 8 bases. The junction had 16 bases not matched to a gene; V was cut back by 9 bases and J by 4 bases. There are 17 residues in the CDR3. Germline V CDR1 and CDR2: LNHDA, SQIVND (reference sequence). Here the CDR3 reads CASLQGGQAGFTGELFF. The CDR3 DNA is TGTGCCAGCCTACAAGGGGGACAGGCAGGGTTCACCGGGGAGCTGTTTTTT.

The table lists this clone with a count of one. The sample carries other DNA sequences with the same CDR3. The gene calls are TRBV4-1 and TRBJ1-5; the match to TRBD1 covers 7 bases. The CDR3 contains 15 residues. CDR1 is MGHRA, CDR2 YSYEKL, per germline. J was trimmed by 1 base and V by 3 bases; bases with no gene match: 3. CDR3 protein: CASSQGDRSNQPQHF. CDR3 sequence (DNA): TGCGCCAGCAGCCAGGGGGACAGAAGCAATCAGCCCCAGCATTTT.

The V gene is TRBV6-6, the J gene TRBJ2-7; weak D call: TRBD1 (6 bases). The CDR3 has 13 residues. Trimming took 4 bases from V and 3 from J, leaving 10 bases between them. The V gene's germline CDR1 is MNHNY and CDR2 SVGAGI (reference sequence). The CDR3 loop is CASSLEDSYEQYF. The CDR3 DNA reads TGTGCCAGCAGTTTAGAGGACAGCTACGAGCAGTACTTC.

The chain carries TRBV3-1 (or the pseudogene TRBV3-2) and TRBJ2-1, with 13 bases that match TRBD2. Germline-derived CDR1 and CDR2 are LGHDT and YNNKEL (reference sequence). J was trimmed by 1 base and V by 4 bases; bases with no gene match: 7. This CDR3 has 18 amino acids. This chain's CDR3 is CASSPRPTSGGSYNEQFF. The CDR3 DNA reads as TGTGCCAGCAGCCCCCGACCGACTAGCGGGGGGTCCTACAATGAGCAGTTCTTC.

This clone was recorded only once. In nucleotides, the CDR3 is TGTGCCAGCAGCTTGGATCGCAATGAGCAGTTCTTC. This translates into CASSLDRNEQFF. V usage is TRBV5-4 and J usage is TRBJ2-1, with no clear D. Germline loops: CDR1 SGHNT, CDR2 YYREEE (reference sequence). CDR3 size: 12 residues. V was pared by 0 bases and J by 6 bases, with 4 bases between.

The chain joins TRBV9 to TRBJ1-2, with D possibly being TRBD1 (6 bases). This CDR3 contains 16 residues. V was cut by 0 bases and J by 0 bases, with 12 bases left in between. Germline V lookup: CDR1 SGDLS, CDR2 YYNGEE. The CDR3, as DNA: TGTGCCAGCAGCGTAGTCTCAGGACAGCCTAACTATGGCTACACCTTC. This gives the protein CASSVVSGQPNYGYTF.

The chain carries TRBV19 and TRBJ1-5; the D is unclear. V was clipped by 3 bases and J by 5 bases, with 8 bases between them. This CDR3 contains 13 residues. Looked up from germline, CDR1 is LNHDA and CDR2 is SQIVND (reference sequence). CDR3 protein: CASSMYFDQPQHF. CDR3 nucleotides: TGTGCCAGTAGTATGTATTTTGATCAGCCCCAGCATTTT.

Written as DNA, the CDR3 is TGCGCCAGCAGCCAAGACATCCCACTGAGCAACACTGAAGCTTTCTTT. Protein product: CASSQDIPLSNTEAFF. This rearrangement joins TRBV4-1 to TRBJ1-1; no clear D. The germline V gene has CDR1 MGHRA and CDR2 YSYEKL. Trimming cost V 0 bases and J 2 bases, with 13 bases left between them. The CDR3 runs 16 residues.

V usage is TRBV7-9 and J usage is TRBJ1-1; possibly TRBD1 for D (5 bases). The CDR3 length is 14 residues. Trimming removed 3 bases from V and 3 bases from J, with 11 bases in between. CDR1 and CDR2 from the germline V gene are SEHNR and FQNEAQ (reference sequence). The CDR3 region is CASSFQQDDTEAFF. DNA for the CDR3: TGTGCCAGCAGCTTTCAACAGGACGACACTGAAGCTTTCTTT. The entire variable domain, with the rest obtained from reference TRBV7-9 and TRBJ1-1, is as follows: DTGVSQNPRHKITKRGQNVTFRCDPISEHNRLYWYRQTLGQGPEFLTYFQNEAQLEKSRLLSDRFSAERPKGSFSTLEIQRTEQGDSAMYLCASSFQQDDTEAFFGQGTRLTVV.

The CDR3 DNA is TGTGCCAGCAGCTTAAGGGGCAGGGGCGAGCAGTACTTC. Translating gives CASSLRGRGEQYF. The chain is built from TRBV11-1 and TRBJ2-7, with D possibly being TRBD1 (6 bases). CDR1 is SGHAT and CDR2 is FQDESV in the germline V gene (reference sequence). Trimming removed 2 bases from V and 6 bases from J, with 11 bases in between. CDR3 length: 13 residues.

The V call is TRBV11-2, the J call TRBJ1-1; D is unresolved. V lost 5 bases to trimming and J lost 0 bases, with 7 bases between them. This CDR3 has 13 residues. CDR1 is SGHAT, CDR2 FQNNGV, per germline. The CDR3 sequence: CASSARVNTEAFF. The CDR3 DNA sequence: TGTGCCAGCAGCGCTAGAGTGAACACTGAAGCTTTCTTT.

CDR3 sequence (DNA): TGTGCCTGGAGTCCAGGGGTGACTGAAGCTTTCTTT. This sequence encodes CAWSPGVTEAFF. This chain uses TRBV30 with TRBJ1-1; possible D gene TRBD1, 6 bases. The V end lost 2 bases, the J end lost 5 bases, and 9 bases lay between the germline ends. Germline V lookup: CDR1 GTSNPN, CDR2 SVGIG (reference sequence). The CDR3 covers 12 residues.

J is TRBJ2-5 and V is TRBV27; D not resolved. V lost 1 base to trimming and J lost 2 bases, with 11 bases between them. Per germline, CDR1 MNHEY and CDR2 SMNVEV (reference sequence). This CDR3 region has 15 residues. The CDR3 coding sequence is TGTGCCAGCAGTTTATTGGCAGTGAAACAAGAGACCCAGTACTTC. Translated: CASSLLAVKQETQYF.

V and J are TRBV19 and TRBJ2-1; possibly TRBD1 for D (6 bases). The CDR3 contains 15 residues. Trimming shortened V by 7 bases and J by 0 bases, and 13 bases separated the two germline ends. Germline loops: CDR1 LNHDA, CDR2 SQIVND (reference sequence). In DNA form, the CDR3 reads TGTGCCAGTAACCTCAACAGGGACTCCTACAATGAGCAGTTCTTC. Translating gives CASNLNRDSYNEQFF.